This T cell receptor beta chain was sequenced in a study of cytomegalovirus exposure and HLA in healthy donors. Use of 60 Vbeta and 13 Jbeta primers characterized the PCR. The assay was immunoSEQ multiplex PCR, and TCRdb's table has in-frame clones only and misses some. The data show more than 100,000 clones, around four fifths seen once. V shed 0 bases and J 5 bases; nucleotides not matched to a gene: 4. The CDR3 is made up of 15 amino acids. CDR1 LGHNA and CDR2 YNFKEQ come from the germline V gene. This sequence joins TRBV4-2 and TRBJ2-5; 9 positions agree with TRBD2. The material sequenced was PBMCs. The TCR sequence derives from a woman between 35 and 50 years old in good health and CMV-seronegative. CDR3 loop: CASSQDRAGGETQYF. In nucleotides, the CDR3 is TGTGCCAGCAGCCAAGATCGGGCGGGGGGGGAGACCCAGTACTTC.